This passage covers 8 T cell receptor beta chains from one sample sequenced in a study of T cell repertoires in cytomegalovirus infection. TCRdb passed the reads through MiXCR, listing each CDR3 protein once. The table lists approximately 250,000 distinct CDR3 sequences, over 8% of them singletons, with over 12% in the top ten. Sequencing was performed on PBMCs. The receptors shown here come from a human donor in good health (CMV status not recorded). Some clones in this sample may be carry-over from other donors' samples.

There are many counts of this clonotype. CDR3 in DNA: TGTGCCAGCAGCTTATCGTGGGGAACTGGAAACACCATATATTTT. It specifies CASSLSWGTGNTIYF. This chain links TRBV7-2 with TRBJ1-3; D gene uncertain. Germline V CDR1 and CDR2: SGHTA, FQGNSA. V was cut by 2 bases and J by 2 bases, with 10 bases left in between. CDR3 length equals 15 residues.

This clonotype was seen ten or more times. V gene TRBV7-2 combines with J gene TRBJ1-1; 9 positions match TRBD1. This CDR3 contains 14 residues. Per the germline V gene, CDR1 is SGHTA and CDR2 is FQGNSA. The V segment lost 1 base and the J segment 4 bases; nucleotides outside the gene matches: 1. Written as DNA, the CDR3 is TGTGCCAGCAGCTTAGGGGACAGGGCCACTGAAGCTTTCTTT. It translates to CASSLGDRATEAFF.

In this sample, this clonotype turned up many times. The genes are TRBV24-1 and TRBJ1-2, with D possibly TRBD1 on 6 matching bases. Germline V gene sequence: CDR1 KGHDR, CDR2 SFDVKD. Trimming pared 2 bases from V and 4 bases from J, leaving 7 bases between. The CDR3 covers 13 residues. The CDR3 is CATSDSDSYGYTF. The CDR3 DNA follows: TGTGCCACCAGTGATTCGGACAGCTATGGCTACACCTTC.

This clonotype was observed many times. The CDR3 loop reads CASSPLRGVNQPQHF. The CDR3 region has the DNA TGTGCCAGCAGCCCTCTGAGAGGGGTCAATCAGCCCCAGCATTTT. The chain uses TRBV7-2 and TRBJ1-5; perhaps TRBD1 as D (5 bases). Germline-derived CDR1 and CDR2 are SGHTA and FQGNSA. V gave up 5 bases and J gave up 3 bases, with 14 bases separating them. The CDR3 runs to 15 residues.

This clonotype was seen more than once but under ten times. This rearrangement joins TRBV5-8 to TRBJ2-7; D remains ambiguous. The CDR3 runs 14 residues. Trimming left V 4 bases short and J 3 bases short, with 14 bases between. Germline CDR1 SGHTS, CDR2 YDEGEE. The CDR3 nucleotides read TGTGCCAGCAGCATGTTAGGACCAGACTACGAGCAGTACTTC. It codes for CASSMLGPDYEQYF.

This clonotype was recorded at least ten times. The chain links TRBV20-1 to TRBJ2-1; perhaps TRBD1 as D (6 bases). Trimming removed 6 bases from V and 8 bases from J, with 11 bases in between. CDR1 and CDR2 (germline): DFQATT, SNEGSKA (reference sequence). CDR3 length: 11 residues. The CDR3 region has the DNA TGCAGTGCCAGCAGGGGTCATGAGCAGTTCTTC. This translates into CSASRGHEQFF.

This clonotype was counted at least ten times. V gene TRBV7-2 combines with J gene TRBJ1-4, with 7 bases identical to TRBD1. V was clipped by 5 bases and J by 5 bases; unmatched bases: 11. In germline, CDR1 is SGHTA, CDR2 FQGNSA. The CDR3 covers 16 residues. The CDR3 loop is CASSPRQGGVNEKLFF. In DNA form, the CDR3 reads TGTGCCAGCAGCCCGCGACAGGGAGGGGTAAATGAAAAACTGTTTTTT.

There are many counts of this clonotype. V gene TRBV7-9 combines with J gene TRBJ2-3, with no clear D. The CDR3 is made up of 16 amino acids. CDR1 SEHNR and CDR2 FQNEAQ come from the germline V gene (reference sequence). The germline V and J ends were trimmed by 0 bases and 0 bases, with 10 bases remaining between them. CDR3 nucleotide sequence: TGTGCCAGCAGCTTAGCCCTTCCTTCAAGCACAGATACGCAGTATTTT. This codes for CASSLALPSSTDTQYF.